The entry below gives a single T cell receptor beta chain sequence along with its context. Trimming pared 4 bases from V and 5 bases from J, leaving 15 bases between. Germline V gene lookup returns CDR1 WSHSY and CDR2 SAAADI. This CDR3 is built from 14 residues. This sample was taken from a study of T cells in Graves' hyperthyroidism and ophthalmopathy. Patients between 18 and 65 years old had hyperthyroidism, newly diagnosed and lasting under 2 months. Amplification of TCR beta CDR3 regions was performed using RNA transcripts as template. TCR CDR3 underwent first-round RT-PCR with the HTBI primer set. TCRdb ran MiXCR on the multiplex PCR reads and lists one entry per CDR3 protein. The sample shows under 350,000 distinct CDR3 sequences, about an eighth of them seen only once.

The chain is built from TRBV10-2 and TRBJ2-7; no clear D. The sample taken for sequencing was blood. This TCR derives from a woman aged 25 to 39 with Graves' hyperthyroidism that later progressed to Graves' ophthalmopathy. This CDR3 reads CASSGSWTPHEQYF. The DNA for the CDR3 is TGCGCCAGCAGTGGGAGTTGGACGCCCCACGAGCAGTACTTC.